The rows below give T cell receptor beta chains drawn from one sample of a study of blood T cell repertoires in COVID-19. Method: immunoSEQ multiplex PCR; TCRdb's copy keeps in-frame clones and lacks some. The sample has 200,000 to 300,000 clones, approximately 90% seen once. Sequenced material: PBMCs or T cells enriched from blood (not recorded which). The origin of the receptors is a woman aged 25 to 39 who had recovered from COVID-19. Each CDR3 is given without its conserved first and last residue.

v_gene	j_gene	CDR3aa
TRBV19	TRBJ1-4	ASSGTGVGTNEKLF
TRBV28	TRBJ1-1	ASRYLQGNTEAF
TRBV7-2	TRBJ1-1	ASTQQGRVNTEAF
TRBV25-1	TRBJ1-2	ASSEYIGYT
TRBV7-9	TRBJ1-5	ASSSSTGGQPQH
TRBV28	TRBJ1-1	ASSLWGRNTEAF
TRBV6-1	TRBJ1-2	ASSDRGDYGYT
TRBV4-3	TRBJ2-7	ASSRITGGDMSHEQY
TRBV9	TRBJ2-1	ASSASGTSGSFYNEQF
TRBV19	TRBJ1-2	ASSKRQAYYGYT
TRBV4-3	TRBJ2-2	ASSQDRIRQRVGGELF
TRBV10-3	TRBJ1-4	AISGGQGLNEKLF
TRBV7-6	TRBJ1-2	ASSSRTGGYGYT
TRBV29-1	TRBJ2-5	SVDRTIQETQY
TRBV19	TRBJ2-5	ASSIGAEVGDQETQY
TRBV5-4	TRBJ2-7	ASSLGQGTTYEQY
TRBV7-9	TRBJ1-2	ASTRGSGQELGDGYT
TRBV5-4	TRBJ2-7	ASSVGGTSSYEQY
TRBV5-6	TRBJ2-7	ASSPRQRRFWEQY
TRBV18	TRBJ1-2	ASSPTVTGTDGYT
TRBV7-9	TRBJ1-2	ASSPDGEKRYT
TRBV19	TRBJ2-2	ASSTGGWDTGELF
TRBV29-1	TRBJ2-4	SVEVQGEGIQY
TRBV6-5	TRBJ2-4	ASSPGVTKNIQY
TRBV19	TRBJ1-4	ASSDQTGYSSTNEKLF
TRBV6-5	TRBJ1-1	ASSTRQGNTEAF
TRBV19	TRBJ1-2	ASSTQSTGVGYT
TRBV11-2	TRBJ2-7	ASSSNRAGGSEQY
TRBV28	TRBJ1-3	ASSLTLTSGNTIY
TRBV30	TRBJ1-2	AWSVSVNYGYT
TRBV9	TRBJ2-1	ASSVGLAGYNEQF
TRBV3-1/TRBV3-2	TRBJ1-1	ASSPLSRRVNTEAF
TRBV18	TRBJ1-5	ASSPSGTGAGNQPQH
TRBV6-5	TRBJ1-2	ASSSEMDRSGDGYT
TRBV27	TRBJ2-1	ASSQGFPLSYNEQF
TRBV19	TRBJ2-2	ASIDRGTGELF
TRBV25-1	TRBJ2-7	ASRGGEQY
TRBV19	TRBJ2-2	ASTFSRATGELF
TRBV5-1	TRBJ2-3	ASKLGSFSGRDTQY
TRBV5-8	TRBJ2-7	ASRAPGTGAYEQY